This entry describes one T cell receptor beta chain. The data belong to a study of blood T cell repertoires in COVID-19. Germline CDR1 SGDLS, CDR2 YYNGEE. The V segment lost 0 bases and the J segment 4 bases; nucleotides outside the gene matches: 4. CDR3 length equals 15 residues. Per the study methods: Amplification with reference gene primers provided the estimates of nucleated cell counts. The method was immunoSEQ multiplex PCR; TCRdb's version includes in-frame clones alone and lacks a portion of them. V and J calls plus clone size are reproduced from that table; the DNA served to infer D and trimming. The sample records over 250,000 clones, 70% to 90% being singletons.

Sample: peripheral blood. This TCR was recovered from a woman in her forties or fifties with acute or convalescent COVID-19. The chain recombines TRBV9 with TRBJ2-1, with TRBD2 matching over 7 bases. The CDR3 DNA reads as TGTGCCAGCAGCGTAGAGCTAGCGGAGTACAATGAGCAGTTCTTC. Protein sequence: CASSVELAEYNEQFF.